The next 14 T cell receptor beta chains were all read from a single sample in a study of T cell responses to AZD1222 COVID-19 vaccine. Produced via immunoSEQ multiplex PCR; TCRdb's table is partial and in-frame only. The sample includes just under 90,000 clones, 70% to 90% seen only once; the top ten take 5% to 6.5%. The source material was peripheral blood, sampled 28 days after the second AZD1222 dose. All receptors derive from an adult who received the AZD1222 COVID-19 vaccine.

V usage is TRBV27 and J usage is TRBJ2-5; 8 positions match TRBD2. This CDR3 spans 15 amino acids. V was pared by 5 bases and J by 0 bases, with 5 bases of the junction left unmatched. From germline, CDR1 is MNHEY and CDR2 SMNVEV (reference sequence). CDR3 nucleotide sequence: TGTGCCAGCAGTGATAGCGGGGAGAACCAAGAGACCCAGTACTTC. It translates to CASSDSGENQETQYF.

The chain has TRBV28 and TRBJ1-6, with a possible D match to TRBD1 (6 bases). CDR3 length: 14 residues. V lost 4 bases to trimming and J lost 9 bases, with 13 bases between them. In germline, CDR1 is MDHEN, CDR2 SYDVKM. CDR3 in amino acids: CASSSAGTTSPLHF. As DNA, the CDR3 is TGTGCCAGCAGTTCAGCAGGGACAACTTCACCCCTCCACTTT.

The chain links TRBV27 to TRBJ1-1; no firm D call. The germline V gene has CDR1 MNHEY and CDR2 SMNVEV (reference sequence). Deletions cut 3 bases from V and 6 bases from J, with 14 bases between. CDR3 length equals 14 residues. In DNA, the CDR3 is TGTGCCAGCAGTTTTGGTGGATGGGCGGCTGAAGCTTTCTTT. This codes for CASSFGGWAAEAFF.

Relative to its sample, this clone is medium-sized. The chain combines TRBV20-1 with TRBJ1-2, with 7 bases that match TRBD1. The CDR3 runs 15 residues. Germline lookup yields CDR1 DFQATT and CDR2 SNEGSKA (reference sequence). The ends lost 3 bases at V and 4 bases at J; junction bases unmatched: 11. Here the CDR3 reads CSASGIRDSVYGYTF. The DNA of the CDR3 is TGCAGTGCTAGTGGGATTCGGGACAGCGTCTATGGCTACACCTTC.

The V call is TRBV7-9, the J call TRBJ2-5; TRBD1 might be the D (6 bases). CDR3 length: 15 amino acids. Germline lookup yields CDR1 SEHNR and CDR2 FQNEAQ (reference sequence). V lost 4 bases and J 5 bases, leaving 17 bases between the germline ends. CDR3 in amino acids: CASSSRQITGETQYF. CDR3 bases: TGTGCCAGCAGCTCTAGACAAATAACAGGGGAGACCCAGTACTTC.

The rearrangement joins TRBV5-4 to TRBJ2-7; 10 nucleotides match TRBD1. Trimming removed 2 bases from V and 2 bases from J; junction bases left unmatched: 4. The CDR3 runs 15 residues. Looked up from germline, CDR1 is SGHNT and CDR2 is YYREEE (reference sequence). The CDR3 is CASSFGQGGAYEQYF. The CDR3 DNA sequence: TGTGCCAGCAGCTTCGGACAGGGGGGGGCCTACGAGCAGTACTTC.

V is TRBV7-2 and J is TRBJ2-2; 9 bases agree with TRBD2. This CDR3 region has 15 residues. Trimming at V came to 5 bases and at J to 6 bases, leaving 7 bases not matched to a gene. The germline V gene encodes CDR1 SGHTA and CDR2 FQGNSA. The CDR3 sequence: CASSGSGGRAGELFF. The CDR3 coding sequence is TGTGCCAGCAGCGGAAGCGGGGGGAGGGCCGGGGAGCTGTTTTTT.

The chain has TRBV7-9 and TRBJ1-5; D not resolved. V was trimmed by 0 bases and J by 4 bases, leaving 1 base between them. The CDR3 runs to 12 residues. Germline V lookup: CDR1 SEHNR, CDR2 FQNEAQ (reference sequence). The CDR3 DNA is TGTGCCAGCAGCTTAGCGAATCAGCCCCAGCATTTT. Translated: CASSLANQPQHF.

The CDR3 protein is CASGTQSEAFF. Here the CDR3 DNA reads TGTGCTAGTGGTACCCAGTCTGAAGCTTTCTTT. The J gene is TRBJ1-1, the V gene TRBV12-5; D is uncertain. CDR1 is LGHNT and CDR2 is FRNRAP in the germline V gene. Trimming cost V 5 bases and J 6 bases, with 7 bases left between them. CDR3 size: 11 residues.

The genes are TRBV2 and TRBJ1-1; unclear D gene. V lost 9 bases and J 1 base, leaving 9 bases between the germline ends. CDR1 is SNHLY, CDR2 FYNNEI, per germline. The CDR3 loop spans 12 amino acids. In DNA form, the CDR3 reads TGTGCCAGTATTTTACAGAACACTGAAGCTTTCTTT. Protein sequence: CASILQNTEAFF.

CDR3 in amino acids: CASRGTNLEAFF. The CDR3 bases are TGTGCCAGCAGGGGGACAAATTTAGAAGCTTTCTTT. The chain uses TRBV5-4 and TRBJ1-1; D might be TRBD1 (6 bases). The V and J ends lost 5 bases and 8 bases respectively, with 13 bases between them. Germline V gives CDR1 SGHNT, CDR2 YYREEE (reference sequence). The CDR3 is 12 residues long.

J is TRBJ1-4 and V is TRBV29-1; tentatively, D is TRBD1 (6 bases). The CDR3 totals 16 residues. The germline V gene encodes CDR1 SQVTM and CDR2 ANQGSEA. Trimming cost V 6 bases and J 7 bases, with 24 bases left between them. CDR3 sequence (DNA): TGCAGCGTGACGGCGGGTTTTTCAGGGGACCTTGAAAAACTGTTTTTT. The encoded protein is CSVTAGFSGDLEKLFF.

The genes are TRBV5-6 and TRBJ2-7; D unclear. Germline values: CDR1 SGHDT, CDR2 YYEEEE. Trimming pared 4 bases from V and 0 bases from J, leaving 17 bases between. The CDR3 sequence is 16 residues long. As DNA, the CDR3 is TGTGCCAGCAGCGTGAGGTGGCAGGCGAGCTCCTACGAGCAGTACTTC. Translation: CASSVRWQASSYEQYF.

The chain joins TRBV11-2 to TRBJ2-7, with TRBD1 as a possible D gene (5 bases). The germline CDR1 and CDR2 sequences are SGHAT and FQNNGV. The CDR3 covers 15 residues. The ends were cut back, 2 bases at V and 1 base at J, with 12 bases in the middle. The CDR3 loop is CASSLSRVESYEQYF. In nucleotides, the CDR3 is TGTGCCAGCAGCTTAAGCAGGGTCGAGTCCTACGAGCAGTACTTC.